The 20 T cell receptor beta chains below were found in one sample sequenced in a study of blood T cell repertoires in COVID-19. This table comes from immunoSEQ multiplex PCR, and its TCRdb copy is limited to in-frame clones, with some not included. Of some 74,000 clones listed, over 70% are singletons. Sequencing was performed on peripheral blood. These receptors all stem from a human donor in a cohort sampled during active COVID-19.

This chain uses TRBV9 with TRBJ1-3, with D unclear. The CDR3 is made up of 13 amino acids. V gave up 3 bases and J gave up 3 bases, with 7 bases separating them. CDR1 is SGDLS and CDR2 is YYNGEE in the germline V gene. Here the CDR3 reads CASSAIRGNTIYF. The CDR3 DNA reads TGTGCCAGCAGCGCTATCCGTGGAAACACCATATATTTT.

V gene TRBV19 combines with J gene TRBJ1-6; D is ambiguous. The CDR3 has 13 amino acids. V lost 4 bases and J lost 8, with 9 bases in between. Per germline, CDR1 LNHDA and CDR2 SQIVND (reference sequence). DNA of the CDR3: TGTGCCAGTAGTACGGGGTCGTATTCACCCCTCCACTTT. Its protein product is CASSTGSYSPLHF.

The chain links TRBV5-1 to TRBJ1-2; TRBD1 is a possible D gene (5 bases). The germline gives CDR1 SGHRS, CDR2 YFSETQ. V was trimmed by 2 bases and J by 4 bases, leaving 18 bases between them. This CDR3 has 16 amino acids. This chain's CDR3 is CASSLEVRTLSYGYTF. In DNA, the CDR3 is TGCGCCAGCAGCTTAGAGGTCCGGACACTGAGCTATGGCTACACCTTC.

The chain employs TRBV7-9 and TRBJ2-3; tentatively, D is TRBD1 (7 bases). This CDR3 has 16 amino acids. CDR1 is SEHNR and CDR2 is FQNEAQ in the germline V gene (reference sequence). The V end lost 4 bases, the J end lost 0 bases, and 14 bases lay between the germline ends. The CDR3 is CASSSYQGGSTDTQYF. Written as DNA, the CDR3 is TGTGCCAGCAGCTCATACCAGGGGGGTAGCACAGATACGCAGTATTTT.

Only one count was recorded for this clone. The V gene is TRBV6-6, the J gene TRBJ2-1, with 9 bases lining up with TRBD2. CDR1 MNHNY and CDR2 SVGAGI come from the germline V gene (reference sequence). The CDR3 length is 15 residues. With 6 bases clipped from V and 9 bases from J, the junction kept 12 bases outside the gene matches. This chain's CDR3 is CASSPGTSLRGEQFF. The CDR3 region has the DNA TGTGCCAGCAGCCCCGGGACTAGCTTACGGGGTGAGCAGTTCTTC.

The V gene is TRBV5-6, the J gene TRBJ1-6; 7 nucleotides line up with TRBD1. The CDR3 runs to 15 residues. J lost 9 bases, V lost 1 base, and 7 bases had no gene match. The germline gives CDR1 SGHDT, CDR2 YYEEEE. CDR3 in amino acids: CASSLIDRAGSPLHF. The CDR3 coding sequence is TGTGCCAGCAGCTTGATCGACAGGGCGGGTTCACCCCTCCACTTT.

The chain combines TRBV5-1 with TRBJ2-7; 7 nucleotides align to TRBD1. There are 12 residues in the CDR3. Germline V gives CDR1 SGHRS, CDR2 YFSETQ. V dropped 1 base and J dropped 5; count of bases not matched to a gene: 0. In DNA, the CDR3 is TGCGCCAGCAGCTTGACAGGGGACGAGCAGTACTTC. This sequence encodes CASSLTGDEQYF. Filled out from reference TRBV5-1 and TRBJ2-7, the complete variable domain reads KAGVTQTPRYLIKTRGQQVTLSCSPISGHRSVSWYQQTPGQGLQFLFEYFSETQRNKGNFPGRFSGRQFSNSRSEMNVSTLELGDSALYLCASSLTGDEQYFGPGTRLTVT.

The gene calls are TRBV7-9 and TRBJ2-2, with 7 positions matching TRBD2. The CDR3 length is 15 residues. V was pared by 1 base and J by 4 bases, with 3 bases of the junction left unmatched. The germline V gene encodes CDR1 SEHNR and CDR2 FQNEAQ (reference sequence). As DNA, the CDR3 is TGTGCCAGCAGCTTAGGCGGGAGCAGCACCGGGGAGCTGTTTTTT. It codes for CASSLGGSSTGELFF.

The chain recombines TRBV4-1 with TRBJ2-7, with 9 bases fitting TRBD1. The CDR3 runs to 15 residues. V gave up 4 bases and J gave up 5 bases; unmatched junction bases: 9. Germline CDR1 MGHRA, CDR2 YSYEKL. The CDR3 here is CASSPGTGRSNEQYF. Here the CDR3 DNA reads TGCGCCAGCAGCCCAGGGACAGGGAGGTCGAACGAGCAGTACTTC.

This chain connects TRBV5-5 to TRBJ1-5; D not certain. The CDR3 runs 15 residues. V lost 2 bases and J 2 bases, leaving 11 bases between the germline ends. Germline CDR1 is SGHKS and CDR2 is YYEKEE (reference sequence). The CDR3 protein is CASSLLSEGNQPQHF. CDR3 bases: TGTGCCAGCAGCTTACTCTCTGAGGGCAATCAGCCCCAGCATTTT. The whole variable domain, filled in from reference TRBV5-5 and TRBJ1-5, reads DAGVTQSPTHLIKTRGQQVTLRCSPISGHKSVSWYQQVLGQGPQFIFQYYEKEERGRGNFPDRFSARQFPNYSSELNVNALLLGDSALYLCASSLLSEGNQPQHFGDGTRLSIL.

The chain has TRBV5-1 and TRBJ1-6; TRBD1 matches 10 bases. CDR3 length: 14 amino acids. Germline V gene data show CDR1 as SGHRS and CDR2 as YFSETQ. V trimming: 2 bases; J trimming: 13 bases; junction bases outside the gene matches: 6. The CDR3 DNA follows: TGCGCCAGCAGCTTTGGGACAGGGGAGACGCCCCTCCACTTT. Translation gives CASSFGTGETPLHF.

This chain links TRBV28 with TRBJ2-5, with unresolved D. The CDR3 sequence is 15 residues long. V shed 5 bases and J shed 4 bases, with 17 bases lying between them. Per the germline V gene, CDR1 is MDHEN and CDR2 is SYDVKM. The CDR3 region has the DNA TGTGCCAGCAGTCTCCATAGTCCCTCCCGAGAGACCCAGTACTTC. Translating gives CASSLHSPSRETQYF.

This CDR3 is CAISKGVVYGYTF. In DNA form, the CDR3 reads TGTGCCATCAGTAAGGGGGTGGTCTATGGCTACACCTTC. The chain has TRBV10-3 and TRBJ1-2; D is perhaps TRBD1 (6 bases). V was clipped by 5 bases and J by 4 bases, with 11 bases between them. The CDR3 contains 13 residues. CDR1 and CDR2 (germline): ENHRY, SYGVKD.

V usage is TRBV5-5 and J usage is TRBJ1-4; D is undetermined. This CDR3 has 16 residues. From germline, CDR1 is SGHKS and CDR2 YYEKEE (reference sequence). The V end was cut by 4 bases, the J end by 0 bases, with 13 bases between. The DNA for the CDR3 is TGTGCCAGCAGCGGAGGGCGGGCCACAACTAATGAAAAACTGTTTTTT. It codes for CASSGGRATTNEKLFF.

The V gene is TRBV7-9, the J gene TRBJ2-3; D is ambiguous. Germline V lookup: CDR1 SEHNR, CDR2 FQNEAQ (reference sequence). CDR3 length: 13 residues. V was trimmed by 8 bases and J by 4 bases, leaving 13 bases between them. This CDR3 reads CASEVRLSDTQYF. In DNA form, the CDR3 reads TGTGCCAGCGAGGTGAGGTTATCAGATACGCAGTATTTT.

The rearrangement uses TRBV5-1 and TRBJ2-3; TRBD2 matches at 7 bases. J was trimmed by 2 bases and V by 0 bases; bases with no gene match: 3. Germline V gene sequence: CDR1 SGHRS, CDR2 YFSETQ. This CDR3 contains 15 residues. The CDR3 spells CASSLAGRATDTQYF. Written as DNA, the CDR3 is TGCGCCAGCAGCTTGGCTGGGAGGGCCACAGATACGCAGTATTTT. The variable domain in full, completed from reference TRBV5-1 and TRBJ2-3, reads KAGVTQTPRYLIKTRGQQVTLSCSPISGHRSVSWYQQTPGQGLQFLFEYFSETQRNKGNFPGRFSGRQFSNSRSEMNVSTLELGDSALYLCASSLAGRATDTQYFGPGTRLTVL.

The V gene is TRBV11-2, the J gene TRBJ1-1, with D perhaps TRBD1 (6 bases). The CDR3 has 14 amino acids. Trimming shortened V by 5 bases and J by 2 bases, and 12 bases separated the two germline ends. Germline CDR1 reads SGHAT; CDR2 reads FQNNGV. CDR3 in amino acids: CASSPTGLNTEAFF. The CDR3 DNA sequence: TGTGCCAGCAGCCCCACAGGGTTAAACACTGAAGCTTTCTTT.

The chain is built from TRBV7-2 and TRBJ2-2, with 10 positions matching TRBD1. The length of the CDR3 is 17 residues. Germline CDR1 and CDR2: SGHTA and FQGNSA. V dropped 8 bases and J dropped 1; count of bases not matched to a gene: 10. The CDR3 is CASPRQGAPLNTGELFF. The CDR3, as DNA: TGTGCCAGCCCGAGACAGGGGGCCCCGTTGAACACCGGGGAGCTGTTTTTT.

The rearrangement links TRBV28 to TRBJ1-5; D call uncertain. The germline gives CDR1 MDHEN, CDR2 SYDVKM. With 7 bases removed from V and 0 bases from J, the gap between germline ends came to 13 bases. The CDR3 consists of 15 residues. The CDR3 reads CASNRGVYSNQPQHF. DNA for the CDR3: TGTGCCAGCAACCGGGGTGTATATAGCAATCAGCCCCAGCATTTT. Supplemented by reference TRBV28 and TRBJ1-5, the full variable domain reads DVKVTQSSRYLVKRTGEKVFLECVQDMDHENMFWYRQDPGLGLRLIYFSYDVKMKEKGDIPEGYSVSREKKERFSLILESASTNQTSMYLCASNRGVYSNQPQHFGDGTRLSIL.

This clone was detected once. The genes are TRBV30 and TRBJ2-4; D is perhaps TRBD2 (5 bases). The CDR3 totals 14 residues. V gave up 0 bases and J gave up 7 bases, with 13 bases separating them. Germline loops: CDR1 GTSNPN, CDR2 SVGIG (reference sequence). The CDR3 protein is CAWSVGEIGNIQYF. CDR3 nucleotides: TGTGCCTGGAGTGTCGGGGAGATAGGGAACATTCAGTACTTC.